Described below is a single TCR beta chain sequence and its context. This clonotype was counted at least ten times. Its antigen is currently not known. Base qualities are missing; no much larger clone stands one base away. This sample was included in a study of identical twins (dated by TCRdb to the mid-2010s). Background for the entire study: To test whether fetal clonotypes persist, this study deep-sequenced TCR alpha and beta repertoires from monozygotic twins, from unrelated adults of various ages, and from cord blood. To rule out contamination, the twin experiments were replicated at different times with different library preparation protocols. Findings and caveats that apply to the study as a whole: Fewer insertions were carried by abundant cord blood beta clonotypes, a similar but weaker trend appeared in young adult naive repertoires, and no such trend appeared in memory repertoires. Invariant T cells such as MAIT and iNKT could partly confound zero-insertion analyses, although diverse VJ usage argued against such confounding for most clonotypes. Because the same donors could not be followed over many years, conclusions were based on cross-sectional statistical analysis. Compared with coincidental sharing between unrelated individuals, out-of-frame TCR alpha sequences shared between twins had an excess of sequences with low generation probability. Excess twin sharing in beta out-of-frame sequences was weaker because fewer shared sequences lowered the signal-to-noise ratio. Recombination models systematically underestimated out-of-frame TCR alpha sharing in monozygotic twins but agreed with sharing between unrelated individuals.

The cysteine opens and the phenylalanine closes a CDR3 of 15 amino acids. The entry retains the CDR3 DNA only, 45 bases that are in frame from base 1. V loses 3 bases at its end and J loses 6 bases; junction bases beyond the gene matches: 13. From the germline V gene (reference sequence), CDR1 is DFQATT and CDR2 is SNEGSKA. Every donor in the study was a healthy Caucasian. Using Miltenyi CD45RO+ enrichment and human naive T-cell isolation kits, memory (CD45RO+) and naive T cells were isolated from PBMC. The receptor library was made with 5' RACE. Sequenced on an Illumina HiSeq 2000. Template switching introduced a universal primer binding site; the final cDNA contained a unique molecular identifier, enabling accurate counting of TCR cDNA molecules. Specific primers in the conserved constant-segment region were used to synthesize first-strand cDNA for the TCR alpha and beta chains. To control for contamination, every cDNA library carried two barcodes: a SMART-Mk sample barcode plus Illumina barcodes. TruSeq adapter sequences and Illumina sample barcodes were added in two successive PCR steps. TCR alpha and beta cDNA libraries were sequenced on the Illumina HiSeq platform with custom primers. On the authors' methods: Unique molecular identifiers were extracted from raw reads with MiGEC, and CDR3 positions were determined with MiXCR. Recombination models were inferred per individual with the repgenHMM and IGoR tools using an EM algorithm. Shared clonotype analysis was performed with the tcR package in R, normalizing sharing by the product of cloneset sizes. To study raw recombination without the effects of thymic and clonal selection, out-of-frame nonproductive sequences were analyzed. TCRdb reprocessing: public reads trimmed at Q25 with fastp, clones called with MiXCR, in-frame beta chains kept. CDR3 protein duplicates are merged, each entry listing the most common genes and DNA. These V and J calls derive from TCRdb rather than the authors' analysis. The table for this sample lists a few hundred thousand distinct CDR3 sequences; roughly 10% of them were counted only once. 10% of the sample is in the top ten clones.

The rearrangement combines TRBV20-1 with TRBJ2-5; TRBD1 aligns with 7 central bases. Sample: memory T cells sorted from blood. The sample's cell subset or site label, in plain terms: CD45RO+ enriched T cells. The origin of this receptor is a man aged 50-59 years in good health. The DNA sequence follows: TGCAGTGCTAGGGGGGAGACAGGGATGGGGAAGACCCAGTACTTC. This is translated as CSARGETGMGKTQYF.